This T cell receptor beta chain was profiled in a study of Ad26.COV2.S vaccination and SARS-CoV-2 variants. Study-wide background: As a participant in COV1001, the donor was in the Ad26.COV2.S trial arm. Study results and caveats: A substantial breadth of spike-specific CD8+ and CD4+ T cell responses after vaccination has been reported. Breadth of non-spike TCRs did not differ between vaccinees and placebo recipients.

Using immunoSEQ multiplex PCR, the repertoire was profiled, and TCRdb retains in-frame clones only, with some absent. This table holds 440,000 or so clones, roughly 87% found once. Concerning this clone itself: What it binds is unknown.

Regarding treatment: around 19 received Ad26.COV2.S at low or high dose, single or two shots; several received placebo; per-sample allocation not given. At day 63 after the first vaccine or placebo injection, samples were drawn. Germline-derived CDR1 and CDR2 are SQVTM and ANQGSEA. This CDR3 region has 14 residues. The V end lost 3 bases, the J end lost 4 bases, and 14 bases lay between the germline ends. The V and J genes are TRBV29-1 and TRBJ2-3; D perhaps matches TRBD2 (5 bases). Sequencing was performed on peripheral blood, taken in a trial of Ad26.COV2.S vaccine versus placebo. The sequence came from a person aged 18 to 65 who received the Ad26.COV2.S COVID-19 vaccine or a placebo. This chain's CDR3 is CSVDVGLASDTQYF. The CDR3 coding sequence is TGCAGCGTTGATGTAGGACTGGCTTCAGATACGCAGTATTTT.